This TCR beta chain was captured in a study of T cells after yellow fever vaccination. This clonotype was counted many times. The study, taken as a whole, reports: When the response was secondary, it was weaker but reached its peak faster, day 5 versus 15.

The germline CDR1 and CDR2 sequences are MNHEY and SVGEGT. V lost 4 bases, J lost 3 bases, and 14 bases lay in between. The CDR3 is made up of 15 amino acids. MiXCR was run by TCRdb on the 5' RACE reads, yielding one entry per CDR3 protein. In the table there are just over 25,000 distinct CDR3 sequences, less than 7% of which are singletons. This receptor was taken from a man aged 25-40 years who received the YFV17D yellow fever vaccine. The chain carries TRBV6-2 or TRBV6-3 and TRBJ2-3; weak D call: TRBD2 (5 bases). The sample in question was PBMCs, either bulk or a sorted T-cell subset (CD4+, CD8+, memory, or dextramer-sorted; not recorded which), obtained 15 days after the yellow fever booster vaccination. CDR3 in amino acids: CASSFQRNPTDTQYF. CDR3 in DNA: TGTGCCAGCAGTTTCCAGCGGAACCCTACAGATACGCAGTATTTT.